Sequencing of this T cell receptor beta chain was carried out in a study of blood T cell repertoires in COVID-19. CDR1 is SGHTA, CDR2 FQGTGA, per germline. Deletions cut 5 bases from V and 0 bases from J, with 10 bases between. The CDR3 runs 14 residues. TCRdb's table, derived via immunoSEQ multiplex PCR, lists solely in-frame clones and lacks some. Of approximately 260,000 clones listed, about 90% are singletons. The recovered donors of Cohort 3 showed two negative PCRs, clearance, or symptom resolution. Material for sequencing was PBMCs or T cells enriched from blood (not recorded which). This clonotype was obtained from a woman aged 18-35 years who had recovered from COVID-19. The J gene is TRBJ1-2, the V gene TRBV7-3; no clear D. The CDR3 loop is CASSPQRTNYGYTF. As DNA, the CDR3 is TGTGCCAGCAGCCCCCAGCGCACTAACTATGGCTACACCTTC.